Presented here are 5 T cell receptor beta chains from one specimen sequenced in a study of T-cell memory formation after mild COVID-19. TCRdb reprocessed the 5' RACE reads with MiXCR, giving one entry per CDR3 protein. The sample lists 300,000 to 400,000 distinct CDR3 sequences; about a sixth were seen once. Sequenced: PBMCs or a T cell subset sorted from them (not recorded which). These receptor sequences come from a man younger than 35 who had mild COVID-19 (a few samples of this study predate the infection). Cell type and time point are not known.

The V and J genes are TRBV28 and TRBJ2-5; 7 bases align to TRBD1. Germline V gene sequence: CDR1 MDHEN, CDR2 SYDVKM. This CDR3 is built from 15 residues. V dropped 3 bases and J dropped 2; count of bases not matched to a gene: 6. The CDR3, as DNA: TGTGCCAGCAGTTTCGACAGGGATCGTCAAGAGACCCAGTACTTC. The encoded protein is CASSFDRDRQETQYF.

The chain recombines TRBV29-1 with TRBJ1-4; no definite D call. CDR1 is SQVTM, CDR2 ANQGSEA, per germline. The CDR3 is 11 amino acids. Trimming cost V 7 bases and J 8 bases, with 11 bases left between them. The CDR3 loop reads CSAGVMEKLFF. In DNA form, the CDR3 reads TGCAGCGCCGGGGTAATGGAAAAACTGTTTTTT.

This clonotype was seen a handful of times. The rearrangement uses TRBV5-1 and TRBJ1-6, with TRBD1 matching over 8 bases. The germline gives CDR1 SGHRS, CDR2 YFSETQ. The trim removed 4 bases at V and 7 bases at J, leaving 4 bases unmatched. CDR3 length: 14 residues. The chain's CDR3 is CASSPGGGNSPLHF. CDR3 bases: TGCGCCAGCAGCCCAGGGGGCGGAAATTCACCCCTCCACTTT.

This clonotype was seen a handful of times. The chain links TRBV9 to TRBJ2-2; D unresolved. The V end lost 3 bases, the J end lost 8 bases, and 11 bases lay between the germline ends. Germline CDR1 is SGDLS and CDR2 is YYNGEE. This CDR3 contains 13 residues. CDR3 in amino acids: CASSAPVEGELFF. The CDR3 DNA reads TGTGCCAGCAGCGCTCCGGTCGAAGGGGAGCTGTTTTTT. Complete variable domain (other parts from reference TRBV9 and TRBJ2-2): DSGVTQTPKHLITATGQRVTLRCSPRSGDLSVYWYQQSLDQGLQFLIQYYNGEERAKGNILERFSAQQFPDLHSELNLSSLELGDSALYFCASSAPVEGELFFGEGSRLTVL.

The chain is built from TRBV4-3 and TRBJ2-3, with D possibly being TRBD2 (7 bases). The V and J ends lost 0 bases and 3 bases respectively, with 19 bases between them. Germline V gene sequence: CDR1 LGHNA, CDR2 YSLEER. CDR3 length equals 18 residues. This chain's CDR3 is CASSQEVRGAGYTDTQYF. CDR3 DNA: TGCGCCAGCAGCCAAGAAGTACGGGGGGCCGGGTATACAGATACGCAGTATTTT.